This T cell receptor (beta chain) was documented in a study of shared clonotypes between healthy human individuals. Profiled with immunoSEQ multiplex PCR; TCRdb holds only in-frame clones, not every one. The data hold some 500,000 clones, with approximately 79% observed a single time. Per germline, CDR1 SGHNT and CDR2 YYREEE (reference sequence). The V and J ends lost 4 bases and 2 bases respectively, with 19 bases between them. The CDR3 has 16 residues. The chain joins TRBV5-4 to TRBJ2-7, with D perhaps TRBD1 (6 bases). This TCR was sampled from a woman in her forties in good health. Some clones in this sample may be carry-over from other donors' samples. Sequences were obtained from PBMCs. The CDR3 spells CASSAGGYSGPYEQYF. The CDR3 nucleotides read TGTGCCAGCAGCGCTGGGGGCTATTCAGGGCCCTACGAGCAGTACTTC.